A selection of T cell receptor beta chains follows, all from one sample in a study of cytomegalovirus exposure and HLA in healthy donors. Profiled with immunoSEQ multiplex PCR; TCRdb holds only in-frame clones, not every one. The sample includes 150,000 or so clones, roughly three quarters of them seen just once. The sequenced material came from PBMCs. These receptors were obtained from a woman in her forties in good health and CMV-seronegative. The CDR3 runs from the conserved cysteine through the conserved F or W. The order of the fields is CDR3 length, J gene, clone size, V gene, D gene, CDR3 DNA, CDR3 protein. D genes are given only for firm matches. The size of a clone is reported for some rows only, either as once, few or many, or as a class for expanded clones.

cdr3_length: 14
j_call: TRBJ2-7
clone_size: -
v_call: TRBV5-5
d_call: TRBD1
cdr3_nt: TGTGCCAGCAGCTCGACAGGGTCGACCTACGAGCAGTACTTC
cdr3_aa: CASSSTGSTYEQYF

cdr3_length: 18
j_call: TRBJ2-3
clone_size: -
v_call: TRBV4-3
d_call: TRBD2
cdr3_nt: TGCGCCAGCAGCCAGTGGAGCCGTCTAGCGGGAGACACAGATACGCAGTATTTT
cdr3_aa: CASSQWSRLAGDTDTQYF

cdr3_length: 14
j_call: TRBJ1-3
clone_size: -
v_call: TRBV28
d_call: TRBD1
cdr3_nt: TGTGCCAGCAGAGAACAGGGGGCGAAGGACACCATATATTTT
cdr3_aa: CASREQGAKDTIYF

cdr3_length: 15
j_call: TRBJ2-7
clone_size: few
v_call: TRBV5-6
d_call: TRBD1
cdr3_nt: TGTGCCAGCAGCCTGCCCACAGGGGGAATTTACGAGCAGTACTTC
cdr3_aa: CASSLPTGGIYEQYF

cdr3_length: 15
j_call: TRBJ2-5
clone_size: once
v_call: TRBV7-2
d_call: -
cdr3_nt: TGTGCCAGCAGCTTAGCGGGGGCAGGGGGGGAGACCCAGTACTTC
cdr3_aa: CASSLAGAGGETQYF

cdr3_length: 15
j_call: TRBJ1-6
clone_size: -
v_call: TRBV10-3
d_call: TRBD1
cdr3_nt: TGTGCCATCAGTGAGGGGGGACAGGGGGGATCACCCCTCCACTTT
cdr3_aa: CAISEGGQGGSPLHF

cdr3_length: 22
j_call: TRBJ2-1
clone_size: few
v_call: TRBV21-1
d_call: -
cdr3_nt: TGTGCCAGCAGCAAAGCGGGGAAAGAGGGACTAGCGACCAGAGGATTCTACAATGAGCAGTTCTTC
cdr3_aa: CASSKAGKEGLATRGFYNEQFF

cdr3_length: 16
j_call: TRBJ2-2
clone_size: -
v_call: TRBV7-3
d_call: TRBD2
cdr3_nt: TGTGCCAGCAGCCCGATTTTGCGGGGGACGGGCGGGGAGCTGTTTTTT
cdr3_aa: CASSPILRGTGGELFF

cdr3_length: 13
j_call: TRBJ2-7
clone_size: -
v_call: TRBV12-5
d_call: -
cdr3_nt: TGTGCTAGTGGTTTGAGAGCCACAGGCCGCATTTACTTC
cdr3_aa: CASGLRATGRIYF

cdr3_length: 15
j_call: TRBJ2-7
clone_size: -
v_call: TRBV6-6
d_call: -
cdr3_nt: TGTGCCAGCAGTTACTCGATCCAGGGAATCCACGAGCAGTACTTC
cdr3_aa: CASSYSIQGIHEQYF

cdr3_length: 16
j_call: TRBJ1-3
clone_size: -
v_call: TRBV21-1
d_call: -
cdr3_nt: TGTGCCAGCAGCAAAAGCCCGGACAGGGAGGGAAACACCATATATTTT
cdr3_aa: CASSKSPDREGNTIYF

cdr3_length: 14
j_call: TRBJ2-7
clone_size: -
v_call: TRBV7-8
d_call: -
cdr3_nt: TGTGCCAGCAACCTGGGGCTCGGAACCTACGAGCAGTACTTC
cdr3_aa: CASNLGLGTYEQYF

cdr3_length: 14
j_call: TRBJ1-5
clone_size: -
v_call: TRBV9
d_call: -
cdr3_nt: TGTGCCAGCAGCGCTGGGGGCTCTAATCAGCCCCAGCATTTT
cdr3_aa: CASSAGGSNQPQHF

cdr3_length: 12
j_call: TRBJ2-7
clone_size: -
v_call: TRBV7-2
d_call: -
cdr3_nt: TGTGCCAGCAGCTTAGACAGGGACGAGCAGTACTTC
cdr3_aa: CASSLDRDEQYF

cdr3_length: 18
j_call: TRBJ2-3
clone_size: -
v_call: TRBV7-2
d_call: TRBD2
cdr3_nt: TGTGCCAGCAGCTTAGCAGGGCTAGCGGGAGGTAGCACAGATACGCAGTATTTT
cdr3_aa: CASSLAGLAGGSTDTQYF

cdr3_length: 17
j_call: TRBJ2-1
clone_size: once
v_call: TRBV5-4
d_call: TRBD2
cdr3_nt: TGTGCCAGCAGCTCTCGGACTAGCGGGAGCTCCTACAATGAGCAGTTCTTC
cdr3_aa: CASSSRTSGSSYNEQFF

cdr3_length: 16
j_call: TRBJ2-3
clone_size: -
v_call: TRBV9
d_call: TRBD1
cdr3_nt: TGTGCCAGCAGCCCCAGACAGGGGCCGTTCACAGATACGCAGTATTTT
cdr3_aa: CASSPRQGPFTDTQYF

cdr3_length: 16
j_call: TRBJ2-1
clone_size: -
v_call: TRBV10-3
d_call: TRBD2
cdr3_nt: TGTGCCATCAGTGAGTCGGGACTAGCGGGGAACAATGAGCAGTTCTTC
cdr3_aa: CAISESGLAGNNEQFF

cdr3_length: 14
j_call: TRBJ2-7
clone_size: -
v_call: TRBV5-1
d_call: TRBD1
cdr3_nt: TGCGCCAGCAGCTTGGTGGGACAGGGCCACGAGCAGTACTTC
cdr3_aa: CASSLVGQGHEQYF

cdr3_length: 12
j_call: TRBJ1-1
clone_size: -
v_call: TRBV6-6
d_call: -
cdr3_nt: TGTGCCAGCACTATACCCAACACTGAAGCTTTCTTT
cdr3_aa: CASTIPNTEAFF

cdr3_length: 14
j_call: TRBJ2-7
clone_size: -
v_call: TRBV6-1
d_call: TRBD1
cdr3_nt: TGTGCCAGCAGTATCCGGGACAGGGGTTACGAGCAGTACTTC
cdr3_aa: CASSIRDRGYEQYF

cdr3_length: 19
j_call: TRBJ1-5
clone_size: -
v_call: TRBV7-3
d_call: TRBD1
cdr3_nt: TGTGCCAGCAGCTTAATGACAGGGGGCAAACGGGATTGCAATCAGCCCCAGCATTTT
cdr3_aa: CASSLMTGGKRDCNQPQHF

cdr3_length: 16
j_call: TRBJ1-1
clone_size: -
v_call: TRBV7-8
d_call: TRBD1
cdr3_nt: TGTGCCAGCAGCGTTCAGACAGGGGGCCGAGACACTGAAGCTTTCTTT
cdr3_aa: CASSVQTGGRDTEAFF

cdr3_length: 14
j_call: TRBJ1-2
clone_size: -
v_call: TRBV13
d_call: -
cdr3_nt: TGTGCCAGCAGGCGTACAGGGAGTGACTATGGCTACACCTTC
cdr3_aa: CASRRTGSDYGYTF

cdr3_length: 15
j_call: TRBJ1-4
clone_size: -
v_call: TRBV28
d_call: TRBD1
cdr3_nt: TGTGCCAGCAGTACCCGGACAGGGGGCTATGAAAAACTGTTTTTT
cdr3_aa: CASSTRTGGYEKLFF

cdr3_length: 12
j_call: TRBJ2-5
clone_size: -
v_call: TRBV7-2
d_call: -
cdr3_nt: TGTGCCAGCAGCTTAGGAGTGGAGACCCAGTACTTC
cdr3_aa: CASSLGVETQYF

cdr3_length: 13
j_call: TRBJ1-1
clone_size: once
v_call: TRBV6-1
d_call: -
cdr3_nt: TGTGCCAGCAGTGAACTCGGGGGGACTGAAGCTTTCTTT
cdr3_aa: CASSELGGTEAFF

cdr3_length: 17
j_call: TRBJ2-7
clone_size: -
v_call: TRBV27
d_call: -
cdr3_nt: TGTGCCAGCACCGCCTCAGGATTACCCCATAGCTCCTACGAGCAGTACTTC
cdr3_aa: CASTASGLPHSSYEQYF

cdr3_length: 14
j_call: TRBJ2-7
clone_size: -
v_call: TRBV7-2
d_call: -
cdr3_nt: TGTGCCAGCAGCTCCTACCCACGGGTGGGTGAGCAGTACTTC
cdr3_aa: CASSSYPRVGEQYF

cdr3_length: 14
j_call: TRBJ2-7
clone_size: -
v_call: TRBV7-6
d_call: TRBD1
cdr3_nt: TGTGCCAGCAGCCTCAGGGGGCACAGCTACGAGCAGTACTTC
cdr3_aa: CASSLRGHSYEQYF

cdr3_length: 16
j_call: TRBJ2-1
clone_size: -
v_call: TRBV4-1
d_call: -
cdr3_nt: TGCGCCAGCAGCCCAGCCGGGACTTCGGATTACAATGAGCAGTTCTTC
cdr3_aa: CASSPAGTSDYNEQFF

cdr3_length: 16
j_call: TRBJ2-7
clone_size: -
v_call: TRBV5-1
d_call: -
cdr3_nt: TGCGCCAGCAGCTTGCCCACTTCGAAGAGCTCCTACGAGCAGTACTTC
cdr3_aa: CASSLPTSKSSYEQYF

cdr3_length: 15
j_call: TRBJ2-1
clone_size: few
v_call: TRBV19
d_call: -
cdr3_nt: TGTGCCAGTAGTATAAGGAGTCCCCCCTACAATGAGCAGTTCTTC
cdr3_aa: CASSIRSPPYNEQFF

cdr3_length: 16
j_call: TRBJ2-1
clone_size: -
v_call: TRBV9
d_call: -
cdr3_nt: TGTGCCAGCAGCGCCGAAGGGGGACCACCATACAATGAGCAGTTCTTC
cdr3_aa: CASSAEGGPPYNEQFF

cdr3_length: 15
j_call: TRBJ2-3
clone_size: -
v_call: TRBV9
d_call: TRBD2
cdr3_nt: TGTGCCAGCAGCGCGCGGGGGGGCCAAGGAGATACGCAGTATTTT
cdr3_aa: CASSARGGQGDTQYF

cdr3_length: 16
j_call: TRBJ1-4
clone_size: -
v_call: TRBV14
d_call: -
cdr3_nt: TGTGCCAGCAGCCAACAGACTCCAGCAACTAATGAAAAACTGTTTTTT
cdr3_aa: CASSQQTPATNEKLFF

cdr3_length: 18
j_call: TRBJ2-2
clone_size: few
v_call: TRBV16
d_call: -
cdr3_nt: TGTGCCAGCAGCCAATTCCCCGGGACGCAGGGGCTCACCGGGGAGCTGTTTTTT
cdr3_aa: CASSQFPGTQGLTGELFF

cdr3_length: 18
j_call: TRBJ2-3
clone_size: few
v_call: TRBV9
d_call: TRBD2
cdr3_nt: TGTGCCAGCAGCAAGCAAGCGGATCGGGAGGGCCGAGCAGATACGCAGTATTTT
cdr3_aa: CASSKQADREGRADTQYF

cdr3_length: 15
j_call: TRBJ2-1
clone_size: -
v_call: TRBV2
d_call: TRBD1
cdr3_nt: TGTGCCAGCACTGGTGAGGGACAGGGATACAATGAGCAGTTCTTC
cdr3_aa: CASTGEGQGYNEQFF

cdr3_length: 15
j_call: TRBJ2-3
clone_size: -
v_call: TRBV4-1
d_call: TRBD2
cdr3_nt: TGCGCCAGCAGCCAAGAACGGGGGGACACAGATACGCAGTATTTT
cdr3_aa: CASSQERGDTDTQYF

cdr3_length: 15
j_call: TRBJ2-5
clone_size: -
v_call: TRBV11-2
d_call: -
cdr3_nt: TGTGCCAGCACCGTGAACCCAGGTGGTCAAGAGACCCAGTACTTC
cdr3_aa: CASTVNPGGQETQYF

cdr3_length: 14
j_call: TRBJ1-3
clone_size: few
v_call: TRBV4-3
d_call: -
cdr3_nt: TGCGCCAGCAGCCAAGCCCTCTTCGGAAACACCATATATTTT
cdr3_aa: CASSQALFGNTIYF

cdr3_length: 13
j_call: TRBJ2-6
clone_size: -
v_call: TRBV29-1
d_call: -
cdr3_nt: TGCAGCGCAACAGACTCTGGGGCCAACGTCCTGACTTTC
cdr3_aa: CSATDSGANVLTF

cdr3_length: 16
j_call: TRBJ1-1
clone_size: -
v_call: TRBV2
d_call: TRBD1
cdr3_nt: TGTGCCAGCAGCGCTCCCCGGGACAGGGGTTTCGCTGAAGCTTTCTTT
cdr3_aa: CASSAPRDRGFAEAFF

cdr3_length: 15
j_call: TRBJ2-1
clone_size: -
v_call: TRBV4-2
d_call: TRBD1
cdr3_nt: TGTGCCAGCAGCCAAGAGGGACAGCCATACAATGAGCAGTTCTTC
cdr3_aa: CASSQEGQPYNEQFF

cdr3_length: 15
j_call: TRBJ2-7
clone_size: -
v_call: TRBV4-3
d_call: -
cdr3_nt: TGCGCCAGCAGCCAGGGGGTCCTAGCGTCCTCCGAGCAGTACTTC
cdr3_aa: CASSQGVLASSEQYF

cdr3_length: 17
j_call: TRBJ2-3
clone_size: -
v_call: TRBV11-2
d_call: -
cdr3_nt: TGTGCCAGCAGCTTACGGGCTAGCACTGAGAAAATGGATACGCAGTATTTT
cdr3_aa: CASSLRASTEKMDTQYF

cdr3_length: 15
j_call: TRBJ2-3
clone_size: few
v_call: TRBV2
d_call: TRBD2
cdr3_nt: TGTGCCAGCAGTCCTATAGCGGGGGGGCCAGATACGCAGTATTTT
cdr3_aa: CASSPIAGGPDTQYF

cdr3_length: 15
j_call: TRBJ2-7
clone_size: -
v_call: TRBV28
d_call: TRBD2
cdr3_nt: TGTGCCACCTGGACTAGCGGGCGACGTACCTACGAGCAGTACTTC
cdr3_aa: CATWTSGRRTYEQYF

cdr3_length: 14
j_call: TRBJ1-1
clone_size: -
v_call: TRBV28
d_call: TRBD1
cdr3_nt: TGTGCCAGCAGTTCGCTCGCAGGGGGCACTGAAGCTTTCTTT
cdr3_aa: CASSSLAGGTEAFF

cdr3_length: 15
j_call: TRBJ1-4
clone_size: -
v_call: TRBV18
d_call: -
cdr3_nt: TGTGCCAGCTCACGTGTCCGGGTGGCTAATGAAAAACTGTTTTTT
cdr3_aa: CASSRVRVANEKLFF

cdr3_length: 16
j_call: TRBJ2-3
clone_size: once
v_call: TRBV4-2
d_call: -
cdr3_nt: TGTGCCAGCAGCCAAGGAAGTAGCGTTTACACAGATACGCAGTATTTT
cdr3_aa: CASSQGSSVYTDTQYF

cdr3_length: 13
j_call: TRBJ1-1
clone_size: once
v_call: TRBV6-6
d_call: -
cdr3_nt: TGTGCCAGCAGTTACGCCCCGGGCACTGAAGCTTTCTTT
cdr3_aa: CASSYAPGTEAFF

cdr3_length: 14
j_call: TRBJ2-4
clone_size: -
v_call: TRBV5-4
d_call: TRBD1
cdr3_nt: TGTGCCAGCAGTTTGGGACAGAGAAAAAACAGTCAGTACTTC
cdr3_aa: CASSLGQRKNSQYF

cdr3_length: 15
j_call: TRBJ1-2
clone_size: -
v_call: TRBV4-1
d_call: -
cdr3_nt: TGCGCCAGCAGCCAAGAATTGCCCAGGGTCTATGGCTACACCTTC
cdr3_aa: CASSQELPRVYGYTF

cdr3_length: 13
j_call: TRBJ1-1
clone_size: -
v_call: TRBV11-3
d_call: -
cdr3_nt: TGTGCCAGCAGTGATGAGGCGAACACTGAAGCTTTCTTT
cdr3_aa: CASSDEANTEAFF

cdr3_length: 15
j_call: TRBJ1-3
clone_size: -
v_call: TRBV9
d_call: -
cdr3_nt: TGTGCCAGCAGCGTAGCGGGAACGGCTGGAAACACCATATATTTT
cdr3_aa: CASSVAGTAGNTIYF